This T cell receptor (beta chain) was identified during a study of blood T cell repertoires in COVID-19. In terms of age and location, participants ranged from about 18 to 89 years and lived in about two dozen US areas. Only in-frame clones appear in the TCRdb table, and some are missing; sequencing was by immunoSEQ multiplex PCR. The repertoire holds 400,000 to 500,000 clones, with approximately 90% as singletons. This CDR3 is built from 11 residues. Germline-derived CDR1 and CDR2 are DFQATT and SNEGSKA (reference sequence). Trimming cost V 2 bases and J 5 bases, with 4 bases left between them. This receptor was obtained from a woman between 40 and 55 years old who had recovered from COVID-19. Sequences were obtained from PBMCs or T cells enriched from blood (not recorded which). The chain combines TRBV20-1 with TRBJ2-1; D not resolved. Here the CDR3 reads CSARQNNEQFF. For the CDR3, the DNA is TGCAGTGCTAGACAGAACAATGAGCAGTTCTTC.